The source of this T cell receptor (beta chain) is a study of T-cell reconstitution after alpha-beta-depleted transplantation in children (dated by TCRdb to 2015 to 2016). Concerning the study at large: Using TCR repertoire profiling, the study quantitatively followed how T-cell immune reconstitution unfolded in children after TCRalphabeta/CD19-depleted allogeneic hematopoietic cell transplantation.

V loses 1 base of germline sequence and J loses 7 bases, and the interval between the two ends is 13 bases. According to the germline V gene (reference sequence), CDR1 reads LNHNV and CDR2 reads YYDKDF. The CDR3 covers 15 residues, taking in both the cysteine and the phenylalanine. Only the CDR3 part of the read is kept: 45 bases, read in frame from the first base. About this clonotype itself: This receptor's antigen is unknown. The record has no base qualities; no much larger clone is one base away.

Preparation of the library involved PCR. TCRdb names Illumina HiSeq 2500 as the instrument used. Molecular barcoding was employed in the preparation of TCR libraries, with unique molecular identifiers being used to normalize TCRbeta repertoire quantification. Through fastp at Q25 and MiXCR, TCRdb rebuilt clones from the public reads, retaining in-frame beta chains. CDR3 protein sequences are deduplicated, and each keeps its most common genes and DNA. The sample table shows approximately 420,000 distinct CDR3 sequences, and about a tenth are seen once. 5% to 6.5% of the sample belongs to the ten largest clones.

The sample in question was PBMCs from the stem cell graft donor, obtained from the stem cell graft. The chain joins TRBV15 to TRBJ2-2; the D segment cannot be called with confidence. The sequence came from a human donor who donated a stem cell graft to a child with acute myeloid leukemia. The CDR3 loop reads CATSRGATEIGELFF. The DNA sequence is given as TGTGCCACCAGCAGAGGAGCGACTGAGATCGGGGAGCTGTTTTTT.